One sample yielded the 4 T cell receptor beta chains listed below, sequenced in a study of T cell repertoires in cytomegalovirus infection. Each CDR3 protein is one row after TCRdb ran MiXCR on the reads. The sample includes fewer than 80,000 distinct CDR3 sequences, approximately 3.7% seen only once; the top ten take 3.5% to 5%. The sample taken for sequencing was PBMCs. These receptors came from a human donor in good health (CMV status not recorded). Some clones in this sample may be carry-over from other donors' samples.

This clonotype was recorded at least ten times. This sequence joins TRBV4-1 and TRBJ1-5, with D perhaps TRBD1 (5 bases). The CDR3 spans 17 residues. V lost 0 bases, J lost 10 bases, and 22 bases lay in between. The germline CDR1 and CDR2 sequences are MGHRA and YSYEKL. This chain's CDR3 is CASSQEPGGWGVDPQHF. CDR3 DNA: TGCGCCAGCAGCCAAGAACCCGGCGGGTGGGGGGTAGATCCCCAGCATTTT.

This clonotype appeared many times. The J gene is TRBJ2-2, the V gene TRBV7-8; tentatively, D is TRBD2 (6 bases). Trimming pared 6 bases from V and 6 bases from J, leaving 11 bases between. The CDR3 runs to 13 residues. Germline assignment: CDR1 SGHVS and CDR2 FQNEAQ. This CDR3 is CASSMEGSGELFF. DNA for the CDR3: TGTGCCAGCAGTATGGAGGGCTCCGGGGAGCTGTTTTTT.

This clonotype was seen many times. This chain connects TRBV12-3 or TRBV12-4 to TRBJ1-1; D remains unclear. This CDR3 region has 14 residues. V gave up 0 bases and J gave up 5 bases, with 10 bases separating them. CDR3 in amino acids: CASSLAPGLTEAFF. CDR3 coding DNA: TGTGCCAGCAGTTTAGCGCCTGGGTTGACTGAAGCTTTCTTT.

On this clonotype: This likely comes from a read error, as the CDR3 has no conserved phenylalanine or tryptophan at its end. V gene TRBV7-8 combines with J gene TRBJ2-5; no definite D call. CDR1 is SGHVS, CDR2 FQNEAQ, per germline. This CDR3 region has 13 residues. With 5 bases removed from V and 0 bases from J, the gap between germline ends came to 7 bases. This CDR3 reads CASSLLHQETQYG. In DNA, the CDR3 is TGTGCCAGCAGCCTCCTCCACCAAGAGACCCAGTACGGC.